A single TCR beta chain is shown here with its context. This sample was included in a study of T cells in Graves' hyperthyroidism and ophthalmopathy. The investigators amplified TCR beta CDR3 regions from RNA transcripts. The TCR CDR3 first-round RT-PCR relied on the HTBI primer set. Each CDR3 protein gets one entry after TCRdb re-called the multiplex PCR reads with MiXCR. The sample has roughly 420,000 distinct CDR3 sequences, roughly an eighth seen once. The CDR3 spans 14 residues. Germline CDR1 is SGHNT and CDR2 is YYREEE (reference sequence). V lost 6 bases and J lost 0, with 11 bases in between. Material for sequencing was blood. This receptor was taken from a woman under 30 with Graves' hyperthyroidism. J is TRBJ2-3 and V is TRBV5-4; D perhaps matches TRBD1 (6 bases). The CDR3 region has the DNA TGTGCCAGCAAGGGGGAGTTGAGCACAGATACGCAGTATTTT. Residues: CASKGELSTDTQYF. Together with reference TRBV5-4 and TRBJ2-3, the CDR3 gives the full variable domain: ETGVTQSPTHLIKTRGQQVTLRCSSQSGHNTVSWYQQALGQGPQFIFQYYREEENGRGNFPPRFSGLQFPNYSSELNVNALELDDSALYLCASKGELSTDTQYFGPGTRLTVL.